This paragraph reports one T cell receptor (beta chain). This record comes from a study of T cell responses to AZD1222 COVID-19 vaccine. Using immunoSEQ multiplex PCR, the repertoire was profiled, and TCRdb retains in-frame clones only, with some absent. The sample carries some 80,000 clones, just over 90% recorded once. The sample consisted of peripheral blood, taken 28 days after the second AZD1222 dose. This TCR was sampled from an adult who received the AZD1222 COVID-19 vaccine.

The CDR3: CASSPRGGTYEQYF. The CDR3 nucleotides read TGTGCCAGCAGCCCCCGTGGGGGGACCTACGAGCAGTACTTC. This chain uses TRBV3-1 (or the pseudogene TRBV3-2) with TRBJ2-7; possible D gene TRBD2, 6 bases. The CDR3 is 14 amino acids. The ends were cut back, 4 bases at V and 2 bases at J, with 12 bases in the middle. Germline V gives CDR1 LGHDT, CDR2 YNNKEL (reference sequence).